These 19 T cell receptor beta chains were all obtained from the same sample, sequenced in a study of cytomegalovirus exposure and HLA in healthy donors. It was with 60 Vbeta and 13 Jbeta primers that the PCR ran. Using immunoSEQ multiplex PCR, the repertoire was profiled, and TCRdb retains in-frame clones only, with some absent. This table lists roughly 71,000 clones. Sequenced material: PBMCs. The receptors were sampled from a middle-aged woman in good health and CMV-seropositive.

The V gene is TRBV7-3, the J gene TRBJ1-6, with 8 nucleotides matching TRBD1. This CDR3 comprises 13 residues. Germline lookup yields CDR1 SGHTA and CDR2 FQGTGA. V was pared by 5 bases and J by 13 bases, with 7 bases of the junction left unmatched. The CDR3 DNA follows: TGTGCCAGCAGCATCTACAGGGGGAGCCCCCTCCACTTT. It codes for CASSIYRGSPLHF.

The V and J genes are TRBV6-5 and TRBJ2-3, with D unclear. This CDR3 contains 11 residues. The V end lost 8 bases, the J end lost 2 bases, and 5 bases lay between the germline ends. Germline V gives CDR1 MNHEY, CDR2 SVGAGI. CDR3 residues: CASGATDTQYF. The CDR3 DNA reads as TGTGCCAGCGGAGCCACAGATACGCAGTATTTT.

The chain has TRBV7-2 and TRBJ1-1, with 11 bases fitting TRBD1. V lost 5 bases to trimming and J lost 4 bases; unmatched junction nucleotides: 6. The CDR3 is made up of 15 amino acids. CDR1 and CDR2 from the germline V gene are SGHTA and FQGNSA. CDR3 residues: CASSPDRGRGTEAFF. CDR3 nucleotide sequence: TGTGCCAGCAGCCCGGACAGGGGGCGAGGCACTGAAGCTTTCTTT.

V gene TRBV28 combines with J gene TRBJ2-1; the match to TRBD2 covers 16 bases. This CDR3 region has 16 residues. Trimming took 4 bases from V and 14 from J; bases not matched to a gene: 11. Germline V CDR1 and CDR2: MDHEN, SYDVKM. CDR3 residues: CASSWFSGTSGRVEFF. The CDR3 DNA follows: TGTGCCAGCAGTTGGTTCTCCGGGACTAGCGGGAGGGTTGAGTTCTTC.

CDR3 DNA: TGTGCCACCAGCAGAGATCTTTTAGGGCAGGGGGATAAGTATGGCTACACCTTC. This sequence encodes CATSRDLLGQGDKYGYTF. The chain links TRBV15 to TRBJ1-2, with TRBD1 matching 7 bases. The germline V gene encodes CDR1 LNHNV and CDR2 YYDKDF (reference sequence). The CDR3 length is 18 residues. J was trimmed by 5 bases and V by 0 bases; bases with no gene match: 15.

The J gene is TRBJ1-1, the V gene TRBV7-2; the D gene is possibly TRBD1 (5 bases). V was cut by 5 bases and J by 0 bases, with 13 bases left in between. The CDR3 covers 15 residues. The germline V gene encodes CDR1 SGHTA and CDR2 FQGNSA. The CDR3 DNA sequence: TGTGCCAGCAGCAGACAACAGGTAATGAACACTGAAGCTTTCTTT. Protein sequence: CASSRQQVMNTEAFF.

The V call is TRBV7-9, the J call TRBJ1-3; D is unresolved. Trimming left V 5 bases short and J 0 bases short, with 14 bases between. Germline lookup yields CDR1 SEHNR and CDR2 FQNEAQ (reference sequence). The CDR3 sequence is 16 residues long. The CDR3 coding sequence is TGTGCCAGCAGCGCCCCAGGTCTGAGCTCTGGAAACACCATATATTTT. Translation gives CASSAPGLSSGNTIYF. Complete variable domain (other parts from reference TRBV7-9 and TRBJ1-3): DTGVSQNPRHKITKRGQNVTFRCDPISEHNRLYWYRQTLGQGPEFLTYFQNEAQLEKSRLLSDRFSAERPKGSFSTLEIQRTEQGDSAMYLCASSAPGLSSGNTIYFGEGSWLTVV.

The rearrangement uses TRBV27 and TRBJ2-1; D is unresolved. The CDR3 has 13 residues. V lost 5 bases to trimming and J lost 6 bases, with 11 bases between them. Germline CDR1 reads MNHEY; CDR2 reads SMNVEV (reference sequence). This chain's CDR3 is CASSPSLLNEQFF. As DNA, the CDR3 is TGTGCCAGCAGTCCGTCCCTCCTCAATGAGCAGTTCTTC.

This chain connects TRBV5-6 to TRBJ1-5; D may be TRBD1 (6 bases). Germline CDR1 SGHDT, CDR2 YYEEEE. Trimming took off 3 bases at V and 4 bases at J, with 17 bases between the two ends. The CDR3 runs 16 residues. CDR3: CASSWGGRELNQPQHF. CDR3 coding DNA: TGTGCCAGCAGCTGGGGGGGCAGGGAGCTAAATCAGCCCCAGCATTTT.

The gene calls are TRBV9 and TRBJ2-1, with D possibly being TRBD2 (5 bases). Trimming removed 0 bases at V and 9 bases at J, with 7 bases between. Germline V lookup: CDR1 SGDLS, CDR2 YYNGEE. The CDR3 covers 12 residues. As DNA, the CDR3 is TGTGCCAGCAGCGTAGGAGAGGGTGAGCAGTTCTTC. It specifies CASSVGEGEQFF.

The gene calls are TRBV7-9 and TRBJ1-6; 12 nucleotides line up with TRBD1. The CDR3 is made up of 15 amino acids. V gave up 4 bases and J gave up 10 bases; unmatched junction bases: 5. Germline CDR1 is SEHNR and CDR2 is FQNEAQ (reference sequence). CDR3 protein: CASSWDRGRLSPLHF. CDR3 in DNA: TGTGCCAGCAGCTGGGACAGGGGGCGCCTGTCACCCCTCCACTTT.

The V and J genes are TRBV2 and TRBJ1-5; the D gene is possibly TRBD1 (5 bases). CDR1 and CDR2 from the germline V gene are SNHLY and FYNNEI. V gave up 4 bases and J gave up 3 bases, with 10 bases separating them. The length of the CDR3 is 14 residues. In DNA form, the CDR3 reads TGTGCCAGCAGTGTGGAGGGACTCAATCAGCCCCAGCATTTT. It encodes CASSVEGLNQPQHF. The entire variable domain, with the rest obtained from reference TRBV2 and TRBJ1-5, is as follows: EPEVTQTPSHQVTQMGQEVILRCVPISNHLYFYWYRQILGQKVEFLVSFYNNEISEKSEIFDDQFSVERPDGSNFTLKIRSTKLEDSAMYFCASSVEGLNQPQHFGDGTRLSIL.

The chain links TRBV9 to TRBJ2-3; 7 bases match TRBD2. Germline lookup yields CDR1 SGDLS and CDR2 YYNGEE. J lost 5 bases, V lost 1 base, and 4 bases had no gene match. The length of the CDR3 is 14 residues. CDR3 coding DNA: TGTGCCAGCAGCGTAAGCGGGAAGGTAGATACGCAGTATTTT. Translation: CASSVSGKVDTQYF.

The V call is TRBV19, the J call TRBJ2-7, with 9 bases aligning to TRBD1. V was clipped by 5 bases and J by 3 bases; unmatched bases: 5. Germline CDR1 reads LNHDA; CDR2 reads SQIVND (reference sequence). This CDR3 comprises 14 residues. The CDR3, as DNA: TGTGCCAGTAGTTTGACAGGGGGGAGCTACGAGCAGTACTTC. This sequence encodes CASSLTGGSYEQYF. Drawing the rest from reference TRBV19 and TRBJ2-7, the complete variable domain is DGGITQSPKYLFRKEGQNVTLSCEQNLNHDAMYWYRQDPGQGLRLIYYSQIVNDFQKGDIAEGYSVSREKKESFPLTVTSAQKNPTAFYLCASSLTGGSYEQYFGPGTRLTVT.

The chain is built from TRBV28 and TRBJ1-2; D remains ambiguous. Trimming took off 5 bases at V and 8 bases at J, with 9 bases between the two ends. Germline lookup yields CDR1 MDHEN and CDR2 SYDVKM. This CDR3 region has 11 residues. The CDR3 is CASSRAGGYTF. Written as DNA, the CDR3 is TGTGCCAGCAGTCGAGCGGGGGGCTACACCTTC.

J is TRBJ1-2 and V is TRBV10-3; D gene ambiguous. Germline-derived CDR1 and CDR2 are ENHRY and SYGVKD. V was trimmed by 2 bases and J by 3 bases, leaving 19 bases between them. CDR3 length: 17 amino acids. The CDR3 sequence: CAISEPNVHREYYGYTF. CDR3 DNA: TGTGCCATCAGTGAGCCGAACGTTCATCGGGAGTACTATGGCTACACCTTC.

J is TRBJ1-2 and V is TRBV4-3, with no clear D. Trimming removed 1 base at V and 2 bases at J, with 17 bases between. CDR1 and CDR2 from the germline V gene are LGHNA and YSLEER. CDR3 length equals 17 residues. The CDR3 nucleotides are TGCGCCAGCAGCCAAGCAAATACAGTGACCGAAAACTATGGCTACACCTTC. Residues: CASSQANTVTENYGYTF.

The V call is TRBV29-1, the J call TRBJ2-7; D may be TRBD2 (6 bases). CDR1 and CDR2 (germline): SQVTM, ANQGSEA. The CDR3 consists of 13 residues. V lost 3 bases, J lost 2 bases, and 11 bases lay in between. The CDR3 loop reads CSVDRGFPYEQYF. CDR3 nucleotides: TGCAGCGTTGATCGGGGGTTCCCCTACGAGCAGTACTTC.

The chain recombines TRBV5-1 with TRBJ1-1; no reliable D call. Trimming pared 1 base from V and 4 bases from J, leaving 8 bases between. CDR1 and CDR2 (germline): SGHRS, YFSETQ. The CDR3 is 13 residues long. The CDR3 reads CASSLQAGTEAFF. The CDR3 nucleotides read TGCGCCAGCAGCTTGCAGGCGGGCACTGAAGCTTTCTTT.